Listed below are T cell receptor beta chains from one sample, sequenced in a study of Graves' ophthalmopathy and Graves' hyperthyroidism. TCRdb processed the multiplex PCR reads anew with MiXCR; each CDR3 protein has one entry. The data contain 500,000 to 800,000 distinct CDR3 sequences, 35% to 50% of them singletons. Sequenced input: peripheral blood. The receptors originated from an adult man with Graves' ophthalmopathy. Each CDR3 is given with its conserved first and last residue. The order of the fields is J gene, V gene, D gene, clone size, CDR3 protein, CDR3 DNA. A D gene is named only where the DNA matches it firmly. A row's size may be missing; if present it is once, few, many or a size class.

j_gene: TRBJ2-7; v_gene: TRBV2; d_gene: TRBD1; abundance: many; CDR3aa: CAIPGQGTNEQYF; CDR3nt: TGTGCCATCCCGGGACAGGGGACTAACGAGCAGTACTTC
j_gene: TRBJ1-1; v_gene: TRBV12-3/TRBV12-4; d_gene: TRBD1; abundance: many; CDR3aa: CASSYRGGNTEAFF; CDR3nt: TGTGCCAGCAGTTACAGGGGCGGGAACACTGAAGCTTTCTTT
j_gene: TRBJ1-3; v_gene: TRBV29-1; d_gene: .; abundance: .; CDR3aa: CSALTGTGNTIYF; CDR3nt: TGCAGCGCTCTCACAGGGACTGGAAACACCATATATTTT
j_gene: TRBJ1-1; v_gene: TRBV2; d_gene: TRBD1; abundance: few; CDR3aa: CASGGLGGQGTEAFF; CDR3nt: TGTGCCAGCGGGGGTCTTGGGGGACAGGGAACTGAAGCTTTCTTT
j_gene: TRBJ2-7; v_gene: TRBV7-8; d_gene: .; abundance: once; CDR3aa: CASSLVPQFVAALNWEYF; CDR3nt: TGTGCCAGCAGCTTAGTTCCCCAATTTGTAGCGGCCTTGAATTGGGAGTACTTC
j_gene: TRBJ2-2; v_gene: TRBV2; d_gene: .; abundance: .; CDR3aa: CASSRGDVAVKHGEVFF; CDR3nt: TGTGCCAGCAGCCGCGGAGATGTAGCCGTAAAACACGGGGAGGTGTTTTTT
j_gene: TRBJ2-3; v_gene: TRBV24-1; d_gene: .; abundance: many; CDR3aa: CATSDAWTSDTQYF; CDR3nt: TGTGCCACCAGTGATGCCTGGACTTCAGATACGCAGTATTTT
j_gene: TRBJ2-1; v_gene: TRBV7-2; d_gene: .; abundance: few; CDR3aa: CASSLNGENEQFF; CDR3nt: TGTGCCAGCAGCTTAAACGGGGAGAATGAGCAGTTCTTC
j_gene: TRBJ2-5; v_gene: TRBV20-1; d_gene: .; abundance: many; CDR3aa: CSARVSGTETQYF; CDR3nt: TGCAGTGCTAGAGTATCCGGGACTGAGACCCAGTACTTC
j_gene: TRBJ1-1; v_gene: TRBV5-5; d_gene: TRBD1; abundance: .; CDR3aa: CASSQSDGTGGTEAFF; CDR3nt: TGTGCCAGCAGCCAATCTGACGGGACAGGGGGCACTGAAGCTTTCTTT
j_gene: TRBJ1-6; v_gene: TRBV27; d_gene: .; abundance: many; CDR3aa: CASSFNRGDSPLHF; CDR3nt: TGTGCCAGCAGTTTCAACAGAGGGGACTCACCCCTCCACTTT
j_gene: TRBJ1-5; v_gene: TRBV20-1; d_gene: TRBD1; abundance: many; CDR3aa: CSASSGGVNQPQHF; CDR3nt: TGCAGTGCTTCCTCAGGGGGCGTCAATCAGCCCCAGCATTTT
j_gene: TRBJ1-2; v_gene: TRBV2; d_gene: .; abundance: many; CDR3aa: CASVGGQRDGYTF; CDR3nt: TGTGCCAGCGTAGGTGGACAGAGGGATGGCTACACCTTC
j_gene: TRBJ1-6; v_gene: TRBV12-3/TRBV12-4; d_gene: .; abundance: few; CDR3aa: CASSLRVVDSPLHF; CDR3nt: TGTGCCAGCAGTTTAAGGGTGGTGGATTCACCCCTCCACTTT
j_gene: TRBJ1-4; v_gene: TRBV5-8; d_gene: TRBD1; abundance: .; CDR3aa: CASSLGLRQGRREKLFF; CDR3nt: TGTGCCAGCAGCTTGGGGCTTCGACAGGGTCGGCGAGAAAAACTGTTTTTT
j_gene: TRBJ2-6; v_gene: TRBV4-1; d_gene: TRBD1; abundance: few; CDR3aa: CASSLTGTGASGANVLTF; CDR3nt: TGCGCCAGCAGCCTAACCGGGACAGGGGCCTCTGGGGCCAACGTCCTGACTTTC
j_gene: TRBJ1-1; v_gene: TRBV2; d_gene: TRBD1; abundance: many; CDR3aa: CASSVDRGRVFGGTEAFF; CDR3nt: TGTGCCAGCAGTGTTGACAGGGGGCGAGTTTTCGGAGGTACTGAAGCTTTCTTT
j_gene: TRBJ1-2; v_gene: TRBV2; d_gene: .; abundance: many; CDR3aa: CASTQRGARGYTF; CDR3nt: TGTGCCAGCACCCAACGGGGGGCGCGAGGCTACACCTTC
j_gene: TRBJ1-6; v_gene: TRBV20-1; d_gene: .; abundance: many; CDR3aa: CSALRGRTDSALHF; CDR3nt: TGCAGTGCCCTACGGGGGCGAACGGATTCGGCCCTCCACTTT
j_gene: TRBJ2-6; v_gene: TRBV2; d_gene: TRBD1; abundance: .; CDR3aa: CASSAGQGTGANVLTF; CDR3nt: TGTGCCAGCAGTGCGGGACAGGGAACTGGGGCCAACGTCCTGACTTTC
j_gene: TRBJ2-7; v_gene: TRBV4-3; d_gene: .; abundance: .; CDR3aa: CASSQDQGYYEQYF; CDR3nt: TGCGCCAGCAGCCAAGACCAGGGGTACTACGAGCAGTACTTC
j_gene: TRBJ2-5; v_gene: TRBV20-1; d_gene: TRBD2; abundance: .; CDR3aa: CSARDHASGKETQYF; CDR3nt: TGCAGTGCTAGAGATCACGCTAGCGGGAAAGAGACCCAGTACTTC
j_gene: TRBJ2-5; v_gene: TRBV20-1; d_gene: TRBD2; abundance: .; CDR3aa: CSARDTGTSGSQETQYF; CDR3nt: TGCAGTGCTAGAGACACCGGGACTAGCGGGTCCCAAGAGACCCAGTACTTC
j_gene: TRBJ1-5; v_gene: TRBV4-1; d_gene: TRBD1; abundance: many; CDR3aa: CASSQPDRGGQPQHF; CDR3nt: TGCGCCAGCAGCCAGCCCGACAGGGGAGGTCAGCCCCAGCATTTT
j_gene: TRBJ2-5; v_gene: TRBV9; d_gene: TRBD1; abundance: many; CDR3aa: CASSTRQGESETQYF; CDR3nt: TGTGCCAGCAGCACGCGACAGGGGGAGAGTGAGACCCAGTACTTC
j_gene: TRBJ2-2; v_gene: TRBV7-2; d_gene: .; abundance: .; CDR3aa: CASSTLATGELFF; CDR3nt: TGTGCCAGCAGCACCTTAGCAACCGGGGAGCTGTTTTTT
j_gene: TRBJ2-6; v_gene: TRBV20-1; d_gene: TRBD1; abundance: .; CDR3aa: CSASGQGDGANVLTF; CDR3nt: TGCAGTGCCAGCGGACAGGGGGATGGGGCCAACGTCCTGACTTTC
j_gene: TRBJ1-4; v_gene: TRBV7-6; d_gene: TRBD1; abundance: many; CDR3aa: CASSLRQGRVEKLFF; CDR3nt: TGTGCCAGCAGCTTAAGACAGGGGCGGGTTGAAAAACTGTTTTTT
j_gene: TRBJ2-7; v_gene: TRBV5-4; d_gene: .; abundance: .; CDR3aa: CASSTRTTYEQYF; CDR3nt: TGTGCCAGCAGCACGAGGACAACCTACGAGCAGTACTTC
j_gene: TRBJ2-1; v_gene: TRBV20-1; d_gene: .; abundance: once; CDR3aa: CSAHATRGADEQFF; CDR3nt: TGCAGTGCACATGCTACCAGGGGAGCGGATGAGCAGTTCTTC
j_gene: TRBJ1-2; v_gene: TRBV18; d_gene: TRBD1; abundance: .; CDR3aa: CASSPGQGTDGYTF; CDR3nt: TGTGCCAGCTCACCAGGACAGGGTACGGATGGCTACACCTTC
j_gene: TRBJ2-7; v_gene: TRBV7-3; d_gene: TRBD1; abundance: .; CDR3aa: CASSHSDRGAEQYF; CDR3nt: TGTGCCAGCAGCCATTCGGACAGGGGGGCAGAGCAGTACTTC
j_gene: TRBJ1-3; v_gene: TRBV10-3; d_gene: .; abundance: .; CDR3aa: CASSELREFGNTIYF; CDR3nt: TGTGCCAGCAGTGAACTCCGAGAATTTGGAAACACCATATATTTT
j_gene: TRBJ2-6; v_gene: TRBV7-2; d_gene: .; abundance: many; CDR3aa: CASSQGLGGTSGANVLTF; CDR3nt: TGTGCCAGCAGCCAAGGTCTGGGCGGGACCTCTGGGGCCAACGTCCTGACTTTC
j_gene: TRBJ1-1; v_gene: TRBV15; d_gene: .; abundance: many; CDR3aa: CATSRDLGGSWSEAFF; CDR3nt: TGTGCCACCAGCAGAGATCTCGGGGGGAGTTGGAGTGAAGCTTTCTTT
j_gene: TRBJ2-7; v_gene: TRBV12-3/TRBV12-4; d_gene: .; abundance: .; CDR3aa: CASSPSPSYEQYF; CDR3nt: TGTGCCAGCTCCCCCAGCCCAAGCTACGAGCAGTACTTC
j_gene: TRBJ2-5; v_gene: TRBV5-6; d_gene: .; abundance: many; CDR3aa: CASSLGQEGVETQYF; CDR3nt: TGTGCCAGCAGCTTGGGGCAGGAAGGCGTGGAGACCCAGTACTTC
j_gene: TRBJ2-2; v_gene: TRBV7-2; d_gene: TRBD1; abundance: many; CDR3aa: CASSQGAANTGELFF; CDR3nt: TGTGCCAGCAGTCAGGGGGCAGCGAACACCGGGGAGCTGTTTTTT
j_gene: TRBJ1-1; v_gene: TRBV12-3/TRBV12-4; d_gene: .; abundance: .; CDR3aa: CASSFTGGSTEAFF; CDR3nt: TGTGCCAGCAGTTTTACCGGGGGATCCACTGAAGCTTTCTTT
j_gene: TRBJ1-2; v_gene: TRBV10-2; d_gene: .; abundance: .; CDR3aa: CASTKRQANNYGYTF; CDR3nt: TGTGCCAGCACAAAACGACAGGCGAACAACTATGGCTACACCTTC
j_gene: TRBJ1-3; v_gene: TRBV13; d_gene: .; abundance: many; CDR3aa: CASSGVRAAGNTIYF; CDR3nt: TGTGCCAGCAGCGGCGTAAGGGCGGCTGGAAACACCATATATTTT
j_gene: TRBJ1-1; v_gene: TRBV9; d_gene: TRBD1; abundance: .; CDR3aa: CASSATRDRGLTEAFF; CDR3nt: TGTGCCAGCAGCGCGACCCGGGACAGGGGGCTTACTGAAGCTTTCTTT